A selection of T cell receptor beta chains follows, all from one sample in a study of cytotoxic CD8 clonotypes in ibrutinib-treated CLL. The protocol was immunoSEQ multiplex PCR, while the TCRdb copy is restricted to in-frame clones and leaves out a portion. This sample has some 290,000 clones, with almost 80% found just once. The source material was PBMCs, sampled before ibrutinib treatment. These receptors all stem from a human donor with chronic lymphocytic leukemia. Each CDR3 is given with its conserved first and last residue. D genes are given only for firm matches.

J gene: TRBJ2-4
V gene: TRBV30
D gene: -
CDR3 protein: CAWSLWGERELQYF
CDR3 DNA: TGTGCCTGGAGTCTCTGGGGGGAGCGAGAACTTCAGTACTTC

J gene: TRBJ2-1
V gene: TRBV4-3
D gene: TRBD1
CDR3 protein: CASSRRPGQGANEQFF
CDR3 DNA: TGCGCCAGCAGCCGCAGACCGGGACAGGGGGCGAATGAGCAGTTCTTC

J gene: TRBJ1-2
V gene: TRBV28
D gene: -
CDR3 protein: CASSLGGSSNYGYTF
CDR3 DNA: TGTGCCAGCAGTTTAGGAGGGTCGAGCAACTATGGCTACACCTTC

J gene: TRBJ1-1
V gene: TRBV10-3
D gene: TRBD1
CDR3 protein: CAISESGRGQMAFF
CDR3 DNA: TGTGCCATCAGTGAGTCGGGGAGGGGGCAGATGGCTTTCTTT

J gene: TRBJ1-3
V gene: TRBV19
D gene: -
CDR3 protein: CASSYIGANSGNTIYF
CDR3 DNA: TGTGCCAGTAGTTATATCGGGGCGAACTCTGGAAACACCATATATTTT

J gene: TRBJ1-2
V gene: TRBV5-6
D gene: -
CDR3 protein: CASSLWVNGYTF
CDR3 DNA: TGTGCCAGCAGCTTGTGGGTTAATGGCTACACCTTC

J gene: TRBJ2-5
V gene: TRBV28
D gene: TRBD2
CDR3 protein: CATQEAGGRETQYF
CDR3 DNA: TGTGCCACTCAGGAGGCGGGAGGCCGGGAGACCCAGTACTTC

J gene: TRBJ1-5
V gene: TRBV7-8
D gene: TRBD1
CDR3 protein: CASSMDREFSNQPQHF
CDR3 DNA: TGTGCCAGCAGCATGGACAGGGAGTTTAGCAATCAGCCCCAGCATTTT

J gene: TRBJ2-7
V gene: TRBV30
D gene: -
CDR3 protein: CAWRGGGEQYF
CDR3 DNA: TGTGCCTGGAGGGGGGGCGGCGAGCAGTACTTC

J gene: TRBJ2-7
V gene: TRBV6-5
D gene: -
CDR3 protein: CASSYGDKYEQYF
CDR3 DNA: TGTGCCAGCAGTTACGGGGACAAATACGAGCAGTACTTC

J gene: TRBJ2-1
V gene: TRBV28
D gene: TRBD2
CDR3 protein: CASSSGLAGPNEQFF
CDR3 DNA: TGTGCCAGCAGTTCGGGACTAGCGGGGCCCAATGAGCAGTTCTTC

J gene: TRBJ2-5
V gene: TRBV7-2
D gene: TRBD2
CDR3 protein: CASSLGSGTETQYF
CDR3 DNA: TGTGCCAGCAGCTTAGGCAGCGGGACAGAGACCCAGTACTTC

J gene: TRBJ1-2
V gene: TRBV19
D gene: -
CDR3 protein: CASNHREGHYGYTF
CDR3 DNA: TGTGCCAGTAATCATAGGGAGGGCCACTATGGCTACACCTTC

J gene: TRBJ1-2
V gene: TRBV9
D gene: TRBD1
CDR3 protein: CASSVEDRGYTF
CDR3 DNA: TGTGCCAGCAGCGTAGAGGACAGGGGCTACACCTTC

J gene: TRBJ2-7
V gene: TRBV7-2
D gene: TRBD2
CDR3 protein: CASSLVGGRTAASLDEQYF
CDR3 DNA: TGTGCCAGCAGCTTAGTGGGCGGGAGGACGGCGGCCTCTTTGGACGAGCAGTACTTC

J gene: TRBJ2-7
V gene: TRBV10-3
D gene: -
CDR3 protein: CAIRPRVGEQYF
CDR3 DNA: TGTGCCATCAGGCCCAGGGTAGGCGAGCAGTACTTC

J gene: TRBJ1-2
V gene: TRBV6-5
D gene: TRBD1
CDR3 protein: CASRFGQGANGYTF
CDR3 DNA: TGTGCCAGCCGGTTTGGGCAGGGGGCGAATGGCTACACCTTC